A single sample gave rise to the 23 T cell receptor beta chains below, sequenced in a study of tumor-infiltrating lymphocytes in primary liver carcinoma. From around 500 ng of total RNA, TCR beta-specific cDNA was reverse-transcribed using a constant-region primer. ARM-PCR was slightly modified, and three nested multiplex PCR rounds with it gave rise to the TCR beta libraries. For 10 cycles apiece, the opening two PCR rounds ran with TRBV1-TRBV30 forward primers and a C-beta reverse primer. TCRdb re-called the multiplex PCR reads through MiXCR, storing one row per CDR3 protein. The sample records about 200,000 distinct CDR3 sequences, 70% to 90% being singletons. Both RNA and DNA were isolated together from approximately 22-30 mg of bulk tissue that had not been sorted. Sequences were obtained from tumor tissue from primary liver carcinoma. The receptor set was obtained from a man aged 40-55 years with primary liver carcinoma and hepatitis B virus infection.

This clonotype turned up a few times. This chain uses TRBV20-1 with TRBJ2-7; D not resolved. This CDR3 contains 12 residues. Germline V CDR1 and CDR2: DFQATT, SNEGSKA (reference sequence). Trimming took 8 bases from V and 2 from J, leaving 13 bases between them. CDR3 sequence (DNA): TGCAGTTCGGCGGCCATTACCTACGAGCAGTACTTC. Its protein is CSSAAITYEQYF.

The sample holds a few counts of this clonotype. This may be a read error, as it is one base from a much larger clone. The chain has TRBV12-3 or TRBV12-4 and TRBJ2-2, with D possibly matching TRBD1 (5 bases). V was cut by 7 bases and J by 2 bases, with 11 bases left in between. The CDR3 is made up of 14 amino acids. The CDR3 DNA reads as TGTGCCAGCATAATAGGGGAAAACACCGGGGAGCTGTTTTTT. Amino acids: CASIIGENTGELFF.

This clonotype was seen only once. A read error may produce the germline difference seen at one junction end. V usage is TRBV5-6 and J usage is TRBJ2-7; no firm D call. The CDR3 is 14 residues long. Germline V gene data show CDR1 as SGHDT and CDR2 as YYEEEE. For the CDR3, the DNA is TGTGCCAGCAGCCTGGACGTAAGCCCCTACGAGCAGTATTTC. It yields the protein CASSLDVSPYEQYF.

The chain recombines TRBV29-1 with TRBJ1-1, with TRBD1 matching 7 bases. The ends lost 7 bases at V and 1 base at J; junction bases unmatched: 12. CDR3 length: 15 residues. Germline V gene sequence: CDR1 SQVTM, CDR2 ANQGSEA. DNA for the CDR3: TGCAGCGGAGGACAGGAAGGCTGTCAGAACACTGAAGCTTTCTTT. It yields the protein CSGGQEGCQNTEAFF.

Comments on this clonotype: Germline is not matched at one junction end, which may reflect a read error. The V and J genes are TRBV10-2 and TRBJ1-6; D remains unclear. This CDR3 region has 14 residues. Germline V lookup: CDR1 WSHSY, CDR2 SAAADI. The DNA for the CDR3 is TGTGCCAGCAGTGAGTCCACGGTTAATTCATCCCTCCACTTT. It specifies CASSESTVNSSLHF.

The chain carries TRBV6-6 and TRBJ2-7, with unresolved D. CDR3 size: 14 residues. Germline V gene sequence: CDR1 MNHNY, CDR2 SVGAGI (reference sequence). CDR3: CVSSFTGSSYEQYF. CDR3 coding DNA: TGTGTCAGTAGTTTTACGGGTTCCTCCTACGAGCAGTACTTC.

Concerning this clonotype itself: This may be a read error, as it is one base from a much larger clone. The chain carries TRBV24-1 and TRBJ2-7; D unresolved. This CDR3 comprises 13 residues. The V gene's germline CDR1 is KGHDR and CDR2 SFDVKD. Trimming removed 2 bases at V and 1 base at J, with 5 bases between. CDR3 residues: CATSDSTSYEQYF. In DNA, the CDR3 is TGTGCCACCAGTGATTCGACATCCTACGAGCAGTACTTC.

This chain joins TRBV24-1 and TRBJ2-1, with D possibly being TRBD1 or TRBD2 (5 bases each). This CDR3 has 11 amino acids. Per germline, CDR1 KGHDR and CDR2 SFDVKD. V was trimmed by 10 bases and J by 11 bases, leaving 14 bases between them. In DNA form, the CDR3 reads TGTGCCACGGGACGGGATGATAAGCAGTTCTTC. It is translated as CATGRDDKQFF.

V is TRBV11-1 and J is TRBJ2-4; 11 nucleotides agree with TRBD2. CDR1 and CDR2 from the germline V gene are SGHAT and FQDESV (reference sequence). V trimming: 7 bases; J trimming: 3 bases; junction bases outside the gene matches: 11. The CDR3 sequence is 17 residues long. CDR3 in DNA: TGTGCCAGCACCTTTCCCGAGACTAGCGGGGACAAAAACATTCAGTACTTC. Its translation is CASTFPETSGDKNIQYF.

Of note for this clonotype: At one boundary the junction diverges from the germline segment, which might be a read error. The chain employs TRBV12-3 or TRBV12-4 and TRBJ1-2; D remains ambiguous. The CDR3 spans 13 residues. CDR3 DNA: TGTGTCAGCAGCTACGGCCAGCGACGGAGCTACACCTTC. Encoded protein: CVSSYGQRRSYTF.

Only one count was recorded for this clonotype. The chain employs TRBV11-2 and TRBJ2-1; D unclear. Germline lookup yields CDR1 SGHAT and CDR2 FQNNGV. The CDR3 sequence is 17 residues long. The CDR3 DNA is TGTACGAGCAGCTTAGTCGATCTCTCGAGCTCCTACAATGAGCAGTTCTTC. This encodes CTSSLVDLSSSYNEQFF.

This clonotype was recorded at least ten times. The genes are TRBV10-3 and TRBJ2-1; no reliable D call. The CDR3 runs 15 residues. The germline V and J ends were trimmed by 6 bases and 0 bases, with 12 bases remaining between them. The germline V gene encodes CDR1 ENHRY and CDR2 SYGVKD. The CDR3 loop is CAIRRDLSSYNEQFF. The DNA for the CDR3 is TGTGCCATCAGACGTGACTTGAGCTCCTACAATGAGCAGTTCTTC.

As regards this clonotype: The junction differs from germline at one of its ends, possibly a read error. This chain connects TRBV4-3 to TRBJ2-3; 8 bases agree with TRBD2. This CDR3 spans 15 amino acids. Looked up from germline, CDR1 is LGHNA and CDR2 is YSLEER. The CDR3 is CATSQELGAGDTQYF. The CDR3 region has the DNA TGCGCCACCAGCCAAGAACTGGGAGCGGGAGATACGCAGTACTTT.

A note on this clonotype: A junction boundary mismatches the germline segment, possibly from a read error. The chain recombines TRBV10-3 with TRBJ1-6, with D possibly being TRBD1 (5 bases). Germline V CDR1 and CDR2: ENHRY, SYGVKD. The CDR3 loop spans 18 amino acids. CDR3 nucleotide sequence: TGTGTCATCAGTGGGGCGAGCGGGTGCGCGTCCAATAATTCACCCCTCCACTTT. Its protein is CVISGASGCASNNSPLHF.

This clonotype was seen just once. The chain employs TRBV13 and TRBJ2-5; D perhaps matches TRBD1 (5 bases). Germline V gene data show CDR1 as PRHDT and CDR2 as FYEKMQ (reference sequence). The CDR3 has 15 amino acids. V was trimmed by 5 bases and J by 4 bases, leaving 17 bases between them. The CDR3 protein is CASSPRPGAPETQYF. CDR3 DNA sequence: TGTGCCAGCAGCCCCCGGCCTGGGGCTCCAGAGACCCAGTACTTC.

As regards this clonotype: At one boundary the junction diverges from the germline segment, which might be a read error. CDR3 DNA: TGTGCCAGTCAGGGGACAGGTTCCTACCAGCAGTACTTC. Amino acid sequence: CASQGTGSYQQYF. The V gene is TRBV12-5, the J gene TRBJ2-7; 8 bases fit TRBD1. The CDR3 runs 13 residues. Per germline, CDR1 LGHNT and CDR2 FRNRAP. Looking up the rest from reference TRBV12-5 and TRBJ2-7 gives the full variable domain: DARVTQTPRHKVTEMGQEVTMRCQPILGHNTVFWYRQTMMQGLELLAYFRNRAPLDDSGMPKDRFSAEMPDATLATLKIQPSEPRDSAVYFCASQGTGSYQQYFGPGTRLTVT.

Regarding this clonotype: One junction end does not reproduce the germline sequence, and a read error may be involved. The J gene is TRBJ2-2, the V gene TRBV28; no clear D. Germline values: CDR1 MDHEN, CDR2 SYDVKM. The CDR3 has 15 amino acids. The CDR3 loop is CVSRTPRPNTGELFF. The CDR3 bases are TGTGTCAGCAGGACCCCGCGACCGAACACCGGGGAGCTGTTTTTT.

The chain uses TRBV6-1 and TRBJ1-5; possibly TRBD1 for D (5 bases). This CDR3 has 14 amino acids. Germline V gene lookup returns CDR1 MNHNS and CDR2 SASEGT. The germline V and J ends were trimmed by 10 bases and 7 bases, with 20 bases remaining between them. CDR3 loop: CANSPSKGKQPQHF. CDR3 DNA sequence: TGTGCCAACAGCCCCTCAAAGGGGAAGCAGCCCCAGCATTTT.

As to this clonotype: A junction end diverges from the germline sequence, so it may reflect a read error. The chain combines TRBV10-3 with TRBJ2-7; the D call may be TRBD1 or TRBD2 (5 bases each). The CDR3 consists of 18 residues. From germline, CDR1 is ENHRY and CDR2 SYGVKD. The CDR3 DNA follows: TGTGCCACCAGTGACCCATCCCTCCGGGACGATAGGGCCTACGAGCAATACTTC. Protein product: CATSDPSLRDDRAYEQYF.

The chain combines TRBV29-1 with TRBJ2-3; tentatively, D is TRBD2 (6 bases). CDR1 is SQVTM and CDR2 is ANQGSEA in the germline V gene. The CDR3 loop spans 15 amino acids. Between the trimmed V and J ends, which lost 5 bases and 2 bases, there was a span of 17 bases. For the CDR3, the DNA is TGCAGCGTTAAGGGCGGGGCTGCCATCACAGATACGCAGTATTTT. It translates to CSVKGGAAITDTQYF.

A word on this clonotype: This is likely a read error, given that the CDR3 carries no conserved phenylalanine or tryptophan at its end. The CDR3 DNA reads as TGTGCCAGCAACGGCGGGAGTGGCACCGGGGTGCTGTTTTTG. It specifies CASNGGSGTGVLFL. The rearrangement links TRBV28 to TRBJ2-2; 7 nucleotides agree with TRBD2. From germline, CDR1 is MDHEN and CDR2 SYDVKM. The CDR3 contains 14 residues.

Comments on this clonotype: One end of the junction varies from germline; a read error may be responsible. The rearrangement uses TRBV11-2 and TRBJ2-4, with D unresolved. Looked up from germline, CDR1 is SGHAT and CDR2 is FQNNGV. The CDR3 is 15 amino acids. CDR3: CASTTSVVAKNLQYF. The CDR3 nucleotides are TGTGCCAGCACTACTTCGGTGGTAGCCAAAAACCTTCAGTACTTC.

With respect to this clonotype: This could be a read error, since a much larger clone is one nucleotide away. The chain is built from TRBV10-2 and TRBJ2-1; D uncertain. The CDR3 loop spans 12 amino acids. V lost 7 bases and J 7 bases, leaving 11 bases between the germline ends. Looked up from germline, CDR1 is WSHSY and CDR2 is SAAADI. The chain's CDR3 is CASIRSTNEQFF. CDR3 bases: TGCGCCAGCATCCGGAGCACAAATGAGCAGTTCTTC.